The clone carrying this T cell receptor beta chain was counted between two and nine times. Its matching antigen is unknown. These data originate in a study of blood T cells in healthy people across ages. Notes on the study in general: Calculation of diversity from one million T cells yielded estimates considered to be underestimates.

The V gene's germline CDR1 is SQVTM and CDR2 ANQGSEA. The ends lost 8 bases at V and 5 bases at J; junction bases unmatched: 11. The CDR3 sequence is 13 residues long. For the second PCR, which ran for 7 to 11 cycles, a sample-barcoded 5' primer and a J-beta primer mix were used. The template-switch adaptor was a 5' adaptor with 12 random nucleotides. It tagged each cDNA molecule. One entry per CDR3 protein, called by TCRdb with MiXCR from the 5' RACE reads. Here the sample spans over 750,000 distinct CDR3 sequences, about 25% being singletons. This same sample was also part of a study on T cells of mothers and their children.

The chain employs TRBV29-1 and TRBJ1-1; 7 bases map to TRBD1. The receptor was derived from a boy younger than 18 in good health. The specimen was blood. CDR3 sequence: CSTVQQGRTEAFF. The CDR3, as DNA: TGCAGCACCGTACAACAGGGGAGGACTGAAGCTTTCTTT.